The sequence of this TCR beta chain was determined in a study of cytotoxic CD8 clonotypes in ibrutinib-treated CLL. Study information: Results showed some 24 partial and 2 complete responses; following median 68 months, about 15 remained remitted, about 12 advanced.

The CDR3 runs 13 residues. CDR1 and CDR2 from the germline V gene are MDHEN and SYDVKM. The V gene lost 5 bases and the J gene lost 3 bases, with 8 bases spanning the gap. Assay: immunoSEQ multiplex PCR; the TCRdb copy retains only in-frame clones and omits some. The sample lists approximately 280,000 clones, roughly three quarters occurring once. J is TRBJ1-5 and V is TRBV28, with D perhaps TRBD1 (5 bases). The sample here was PBMCs, taken at disease progression, from a patient treated with ibrutinib. The TCR comes from a human donor with chronic lymphocytic leukemia. CDR3 bases: TGTGCCAGCAGTCGGGACGCCAATCAGCCCCAGCATTTT. It encodes CASSRDANQPQHF.